This entry lists 27 T cell receptor beta chains sequenced from one sample in a study of cytomegalovirus exposure and HLA in healthy donors. The PCR was carried out with 60 Vbeta primers and 13 Jbeta primers. This table comes from immunoSEQ multiplex PCR, and its TCRdb copy is limited to in-frame clones, with some not included. The sample shows 150,000 to 200,000 clones, around 84% of them seen only once. Sequenced: PBMCs. These receptors came from a young man in good health and CMV-seropositive.

This clone was found once. The chain links TRBV7-4 to TRBJ2-5, with a weak D call TRBD1 (5 bases). CDR3 length equals 13 residues. CDR1 and CDR2 (germline): SGHVT, SQSDAQ. V lost 1 base and J lost 5, with 8 bases in between. The CDR3 sequence is CASSLEAGETQYF. The CDR3 bases are TGTGCCAGCAGCTTAGAAGCAGGGGAGACCCAGTACTTC.

The chain joins TRBV6-5 to TRBJ1-3, with 8 bases matching TRBD1. Germline V gene lookup returns CDR1 MNHEY and CDR2 SVGAGI. V was clipped by 7 bases and J by 8 bases; unmatched bases: 10. This CDR3 has 14 residues. Here the CDR3 reads CASTDRGPADTIYF. CDR3 nucleotide sequence: TGTGCCAGCACCGACAGGGGACCGGCGGACACCATATATTTT.

Concerning this clone: A read error may account for a junction end that differs from germline. V usage is TRBV6-5 and J usage is TRBJ2-6; the D gene is possibly TRBD1 (5 bases). This CDR3 comprises 16 residues. Germline assignment: CDR1 MNHEY and CDR2 SVGAGI. As DNA, the CDR3 is TGTGCCAGCAGTTCGACAAGGGATGCTGGGGCCAACGGCCTGACTTTC. Translated, it gives CASSSTRDAGANGLTF.

The V call is TRBV6-1, the J call TRBJ2-7; TRBD2 is a possible D gene (7 bases). Germline CDR1 MNHNS, CDR2 SASEGT. Trimming took 1 base from V and 3 from J, leaving 16 bases between them. This CDR3 is 16 amino acids long. CDR3 coding DNA: TGTGCCAGCAGTGAAGGACCGGGGGGCGAAGGCTACGAGCAGTACTTC. This codes for CASSEGPGGEGYEQYF.

The CDR3 here is CASSQDGQSNQPQHF. The DNA for the CDR3 is TGTGCCAGCAGCCAGGACGGACAGAGTAATCAGCCCCAGCATTTT. The chain is built from TRBV4-2 and TRBJ1-5; D might be TRBD1 (6 bases). CDR1 and CDR2 from the germline V gene are LGHNA and YNFKEQ. CDR3 length: 15 residues. Trimming shortened V by 3 bases and J by 4 bases, and 13 bases separated the two germline ends.

This clone came up a few times. V is TRBV6-5 and J is TRBJ2-2; D might be TRBD1 (5 bases). The CDR3 runs 13 residues. Trimming shortened V by 5 bases and J by 6 bases, and 10 bases separated the two germline ends. Germline CDR1 is MNHEY and CDR2 is SVGAGI. The DNA of the CDR3 is TGTGCCAGCAGTACTGGGGCTCCCGGGGAGCTGTTTTTT. This encodes CASSTGAPGELFF.

This chain links TRBV7-2 with TRBJ2-5; 9 bases are shared with TRBD1. V shed 0 bases and J 4 bases; nucleotides not matched to a gene: 3. CDR1 and CDR2 from the germline V gene are SGHTA and FQGNSA. This CDR3 contains 15 residues. The chain's CDR3 is CASSLAGTGRETQYF. For the CDR3, the DNA is TGTGCCAGCAGCTTAGCGGGGACAGGGCGAGAGACCCAGTACTTC.

This chain links TRBV27 with TRBJ1-1, with D tentatively TRBD1 (6 bases). CDR1 MNHEY and CDR2 SMNVEV come from the germline V gene (reference sequence). With 2 bases removed from V and 2 bases from J, the gap between germline ends came to 9 bases. This CDR3 spans 14 amino acids. The CDR3 here is CASSLKGQNTEAFF. CDR3 coding DNA: TGTGCCAGCAGTTTAAAGGGACAAAACACTGAAGCTTTCTTT.

This chain connects TRBV27 to TRBJ2-7; 11 bases are shared with TRBD2. The CDR3 has 15 amino acids. Trimming at V came to 3 bases and at J to 2 bases, leaving 3 bases not matched to a gene. CDR1 and CDR2 from the germline V gene are MNHEY and SMNVEV (reference sequence). The CDR3 region has the DNA TGTGCCAGCAGTTTTAGACTAGCGGGGACCTACGAGCAGTACTTC. Its protein is CASSFRLAGTYEQYF.

J is TRBJ1-6 and V is TRBV7-2, with 11 bases aligning to TRBD1. With V trimmed by 5 bases and J by 8 bases, 8 bases remained unmatched. This CDR3 is 16 amino acids long. CDR1 is SGHTA and CDR2 is FQGNSA in the germline V gene. The CDR3: CASSPRTGGGYSPLHF. The CDR3 DNA sequence: TGTGCCAGCAGCCCCCGGACAGGGGGCGGATATTCACCCCTCCACTTT.

The chain carries TRBV4-1 and TRBJ2-3, with 14 bases identical to TRBD2. V shed 1 base and J 3 bases; nucleotides not matched to a gene: 6. In germline, CDR1 is MGHRA, CDR2 YSYEKL. CDR3 size: 18 residues. CDR3 region: CASSQVKGLAGGTDTQYF. The CDR3 DNA reads TGCGCCAGCAGCCAAGTCAAAGGACTAGCGGGGGGAACAGATACGCAGTATTTT.

V is TRBV11-2 and J is TRBJ2-7; 10 nucleotides match TRBD2. The junction had 4 bases not matched to a gene; V was cut back by 5 bases and J by 0 bases. The CDR3 runs 15 residues. Germline assignment: CDR1 SGHAT and CDR2 FQNNGV. The CDR3 is CASSVSGGASYEQYF. In nucleotides, the CDR3 is TGTGCCAGCAGCGTAAGCGGGGGGGCCTCCTACGAGCAGTACTTC.

This clone was detected a few times. The chain couples TRBV7-2 to TRBJ1-1; 8 bases fit TRBD1. V lost 0 bases to trimming and J lost 4 bases; unmatched junction nucleotides: 4. CDR3 length: 15 amino acids. CDR1 SGHTA and CDR2 FQGNSA come from the germline V gene. DNA of the CDR3: TGTGCCAGCAGCTTAGCGCAGGGGGCGACCACTGAAGCTTTCTTT. Its protein is CASSLAQGATTEAFF.

On this clone itself: Different DNA sequences within this sample yield the same CDR3. The chain carries TRBV5-5 and TRBJ2-2; a weak D match, TRBD1 (5 bases). The V gene's germline CDR1 is SGHKS and CDR2 YYEKEE (reference sequence). The germline V and J ends were trimmed by 0 bases and 2 bases, with 11 bases remaining between them. This CDR3 has 16 amino acids. The CDR3 DNA reads as TGTGCCAGCAGCTTGGCCAGGGTCGCCAACACCGGGGAGCTGTTTTTT. This encodes CASSLARVANTGELFF.

This rearrangement joins TRBV4-2 to TRBJ1-5; D is uncertain. Per germline, CDR1 LGHNA and CDR2 YNFKEQ. V was pared by 0 bases and J by 5 bases, with 5 bases between. The CDR3 totals 13 residues. CDR3 sequence reads: CASSQDRDQPQHF. The CDR3, as DNA: TGTGCCAGCAGCCAAGATCGTGATCAGCCCCAGCATTTT.

This rearrangement joins TRBV15 to TRBJ2-7; D may be TRBD2 (5 bases). V was clipped by 0 bases and J by 3 bases, with 9 bases between them. CDR3 length equals 14 residues. Germline V lookup: CDR1 LNHNV, CDR2 YYDKDF (reference sequence). For the CDR3, the DNA is TGTGCCACCAGCAGAGACGGACTGTACTACGAGCAGTACTTC. This codes for CATSRDGLYYEQYF.

J is TRBJ1-2 and V is TRBV28; D gene ambiguous. Trimming stripped 7 bases from V and 3 bases from J, with 6 bases between. This CDR3 spans 11 amino acids. Per the germline V gene, CDR1 is MDHEN and CDR2 is SYDVKM. The CDR3 protein is CASICDYGYTF. CDR3 coding DNA: TGTGCCAGCATATGCGACTATGGCTACACCTTC.

The V and J genes are TRBV5-1 and TRBJ2-7, with 9 bases matching TRBD1. The CDR3 contains 14 residues. The ends lost 2 bases at V and 4 bases at J; junction bases unmatched: 4. Germline loops: CDR1 SGHRS, CDR2 YFSETQ. As DNA, the CDR3 is TGCGCCAGCAGCTTACGACAGGGGGGATACGAGCAGTACTTC. It yields the protein CASSLRQGGYEQYF.

J is TRBJ2-7 and V is TRBV7-9; D is possibly TRBD2 (6 bases). In germline, CDR1 is SEHNR, CDR2 FQNEAQ (reference sequence). CDR3 size: 14 residues. The germline V and J ends were trimmed by 3 bases and 9 bases, with 18 bases remaining between them. CDR3: CASSLATPGGGQYF. The CDR3 DNA reads as TGTGCCAGCAGCTTGGCGACGCCCGGGGGAGGGCAGTACTTC.

The V and J genes are TRBV30 and TRBJ1-6; the match to TRBD1 covers 8 bases. The V gene's germline CDR1 is GTSNPN and CDR2 SVGIG (reference sequence). This CDR3 has 12 amino acids. Unmatched junction bases numbered 3, after V lost 0 bases and J lost 14 bases. This CDR3 is CAWSVDRGSLHF. CDR3 DNA: TGTGCCTGGAGTGTAGACAGGGGATCCCTCCACTTT. Full variable domain (missing parts from reference TRBV30 and TRBJ1-6): SQTIHQWPATLVQPVGSPLSLECTVEGTSNPNLYWYRQAAGRGLQLLFYSVGIGQISSEVPQNLSASRPQDRQFILSSKKLLLSDSGFYLCAWSVDRGSLHFGNGTRLTVT.

This chain joins TRBV19 and TRBJ1-5, with no clear D. The CDR3 runs 14 residues. V was cut by 10 bases and J by 4 bases, with 17 bases left in between. Germline CDR1 LNHDA, CDR2 SQIVND (reference sequence). CDR3 sequence (DNA): TGTGCCACAAAGGAGGCAGTGGGGAATCAGCCCCAGCATTTT. It is translated as CATKEAVGNQPQHF.

The chain recombines TRBV4-3 with TRBJ2-3, with 7 nucleotides matching TRBD2. This CDR3 comprises 16 residues. The V gene end was trimmed by 1 base and the J gene end by 1 base; junction bases not matched to a gene: 5. Germline values: CDR1 LGHNA, CDR2 YSLEER. The CDR3 spells CASSQATSYRTDTQYF. The DNA for the CDR3 is TGCGCCAGCAGCCAAGCGACTAGCTACCGCACAGATACGCAGTATTTT.

The CDR3 nucleotides are TGTGCCACAAACAACGGGGGTGGCTACACCTTC. This sequence encodes CATNNGGGYTF. The chain is built from TRBV11-3 and TRBJ1-2; weak D call: TRBD1 (5 bases). CDR1 SGHNT and CDR2 YENEEA come from the germline V gene. V was trimmed by 10 bases and J by 7 bases, leaving 13 bases between them. CDR3 length: 11 amino acids.

The chain links TRBV15 to TRBJ2-5; D might be TRBD2 (7 bases). V lost 6 bases and J lost 5, with 16 bases in between. The CDR3 spans 14 residues. CDR1 is LNHNV and CDR2 is YYDKDF in the germline V gene (reference sequence). This chain's CDR3 is CATSARGGRETQYF. CDR3 nucleotides: TGTGCCACCAGTGCAAGGGGGGGCAGGGAGACCCAGTACTTC.

The chain recombines TRBV4-1 with TRBJ2-5; possibly TRBD1 for D (6 bases). This CDR3 is 17 amino acids long. Trimming took off 0 bases at V and 1 base at J, with 15 bases between the two ends. Germline values: CDR1 MGHRA, CDR2 YSYEKL. Written as DNA, the CDR3 is TGCGCCAGCAGCCAAGATAGTTTAGGGGGAGCCCAAGAGACCCAGTACTTC. It yields the protein CASSQDSLGGAQETQYF.

CDR3 residues: CASSQVSGTPSSYNEQFF. CDR3 bases: TGCGCCAGCAGCCAAGTATCCGGGACTCCAAGCTCCTACAATGAGCAGTTCTTC. The genes are TRBV4-3 and TRBJ2-1, with D tentatively TRBD2 (6 bases). Germline CDR1 LGHNA, CDR2 YSLEER. The CDR3 runs to 18 residues. Trimming stripped 1 base from V and 0 bases from J, with 16 bases between.

This chain connects TRBV19 to TRBJ2-5; 9 bases agree with TRBD2. The J segment lost 3 bases and the V segment lost 3 bases, leaving 2 bases of the junction unmatched. Germline-derived CDR1 and CDR2 are LNHDA and SQIVND (reference sequence). The CDR3 has 14 amino acids. DNA for the CDR3: TGTGCCAGTAGTATGGGCGGGAGGGAAGAGACCCAGTACTTC. Its translation: CASSMGGREETQYF.